What follows are 8 T cell receptor beta chains derived from one specimen sequenced in a study of T cell repertoires in cytomegalovirus infection. What these receptors recognize is not known. MiXCR, applied by TCRdb to the reads, yields one record per CDR3 protein. The profile shows around 25,000 distinct CDR3 sequences, approximately 24% of them singletons. Sample: CD8+ T cells from cultured PBMCs, taken from culture after CMV antigen stimulation. The receptors were gathered from a human donor in good health (CMV status not recorded). Some clones in this sample may be carry-over from other donors' samples.

This clonotype was detected only a few times. This chain joins TRBV13 and TRBJ2-2, with 7 bases lining up with TRBD1. This CDR3 contains 16 residues. The trim removed 5 bases at V and 3 bases at J, leaving 9 bases unmatched. Germline CDR1 is PRHDT and CDR2 is FYEKMQ (reference sequence). Here the CDR3 DNA reads TGTGCCAGCAGCGGACCGGGACAGAGTTACACCGGGGAGCTGTTTTTT. The encoded protein is CASSGPGQSYTGELFF.

There are many counts of this clonotype. The CDR3 region has the DNA TGTGCCAGCAGTTTCACCGCGAGGTACACTGAAGCTTTCTTT. This encodes CASSFTARYTEAFF. The rearrangement joins TRBV27 to TRBJ1-1; D unclear. This CDR3 spans 14 amino acids. In germline, CDR1 is MNHEY, CDR2 SMNVEV (reference sequence). Trimming took off 3 bases at V and 3 bases at J, with 11 bases between the two ends.

Only a few counts were recorded for this clonotype. V and J are TRBV19 and TRBJ1-5; TRBD1 might be the D (5 bases). Trimming pared 0 bases from V and 6 bases from J, leaving 15 bases between. Germline V gene lookup returns CDR1 LNHDA and CDR2 SQIVND (reference sequence). The length of the CDR3 is 16 residues. The CDR3 DNA reads as TGTGCCAGTAGTATAGACGCTACAGGTTATCTTCAGCCCCAGCATTTT. As protein: CASSIDATGYLQPQHF.

This clonotype occurred a few times. The V and J genes are TRBV19 and TRBJ2-1; the D gene is possibly TRBD2 (5 bases). The CDR3 extends over 10 amino acids. Germline CDR1 reads LNHDA; CDR2 reads SQIVND (reference sequence). V lost 8 bases and J 13 bases, leaving 12 bases between the germline ends. As DNA, the CDR3 is TGTGCCAGTGGAAGCGGCTTTCAGTTCTTC. Translating it yields CASGSGFQFF.

The chain links TRBV19 to TRBJ2-2; D gene unclear. This CDR3 is built from 17 residues. Looked up from germline, CDR1 is LNHDA and CDR2 is SQIVND (reference sequence). V lost 3 bases and J 0 bases, leaving 14 bases between the germline ends. CDR3 protein: CASSINDERSNTGELFF. CDR3 bases: TGTGCCAGTAGTATTAACGACGAGCGATCGAACACCGGGGAGCTGTTTTTT.

This clonotype was detected ten times or more. This rearrangement joins TRBV28 to TRBJ1-5; no clear D. With 3 bases removed from V and 4 bases from J, the gap between germline ends came to 16 bases. The CDR3 consists of 16 residues. Germline CDR1 reads MDHEN; CDR2 reads SYDVKM. The CDR3 nucleotides read TGTGCCAGCAGTTTCCCAATCGGGTCCCCTAATCAGCCCCAGCATTTT. Protein sequence: CASSFPIGSPNQPQHF.

This rearrangement joins TRBV2 to TRBJ2-7; the D gene could be TRBD1 or TRBD2 (5 bases each). The CDR3 length is 14 residues. The V end lost 6 bases, the J end lost 2 bases, and 14 bases lay between the germline ends. Germline values: CDR1 SNHLY, CDR2 FYNNEI. CDR3 bases: TGTGCCAGCAGCCCGGGACGGCGACCCTACGAGCAGTACTTC. It specifies CASSPGRRPYEQYF.

Only one count was recorded for this clonotype. The V call is TRBV20-1, the J call TRBJ2-7; a possible D gene is TRBD1 (6 bases). Germline V CDR1 and CDR2: DFQATT, SNEGSKA (reference sequence). This CDR3 comprises 15 residues. V dropped 0 bases and J dropped 5 bases, with 17 bases sitting between them. The CDR3: CSARDLRARGDEQYF. The CDR3 nucleotides read TGCAGTGCTAGAGATTTAAGGGCCAGGGGTGACGAGCAGTACTTC.